Included here is one TCR beta chain sequence, with context. Its target is unknown. CDR1 and CDR2 (germline): LNHNV, YYDKDF (reference sequence). Trimming removed 1 base at V and 3 bases at J, with 13 bases between. The CDR3 is 16 amino acids. This sample was taken from a study of cytomegalovirus exposure and HLA in healthy donors. In the study overall: Unique TCR beta sequences numbering approximately 100 million came from 190 million or so T cells in an earlier analysis. Findings and limits, study-wide: Analysis was performed later, and it showed HLA-associated TCR beta chains to be more clonally expanded than equally common others.

PCR amplification relied on 60 Vbeta primers (plus 13 Jbeta primers). As originally analysed: In a later analysis, approximately 80 million unique TCR beta chains included roughly 11 million shared by two or more donors. This table comes from immunoSEQ multiplex PCR, and its TCRdb copy is limited to in-frame clones, with some not included. V, J and clone size were drawn from that table, and D and trimming were deduced from the DNA. Of around 140,000 clones in the sample, roughly three quarters were seen once. Samples came from healthy bone marrow donors. The sample taken for sequencing was PBMCs. The rearrangement uses TRBV15 and TRBJ1-3; D uncertain. The TCR comes from a woman aged 18-30 years in good health and CMV-seronegative. The chain's CDR3 is CATSRAGRSHGNTIYF. As DNA, the CDR3 is TGTGCCACCAGCAGAGCGGGGAGGAGTCATGGAAACACCATATATTTT. Full variable domain (outside the CDR3, taken from reference TRBV15 and TRBJ1-3): DAMVIQNPRYQVTQFGKPVTLSCSQTLNHNVMYWYQQKSSQAPKLLFHYYDKDFNNEADTPDNFQSRRPNTSFCFLDIRSPGLGDTAMYLCATSRAGRSHGNTIYFGEGSWLTVV.